This T cell receptor beta chain was sequenced in a study of CD8 T cells in Susac syndrome. V was trimmed by 6 bases and J by 4 bases, leaving 16 bases between them. CDR1 is MDHEN, CDR2 SYDVKM, per germline. The CDR3 is 14 amino acids. After extraction with the RNeasy kit, roughly 0.45 to 1 ug of the RNA was reverse transcribed using random hexamers. TCRdb called the immunoSEQ multiplex PCR reads again in MiXCR, with one record for every CDR3 protein. Here the sample spans approximately 200,000 distinct CDR3 sequences, 92% being singletons. Negative isolation yielded CD8+ and CD4+ T cells; FACS enriched TEMRA cells.

This TCR was recovered from a human donor with multiple sclerosis. This rearrangement joins TRBV28 to TRBJ2-7; D may be TRBD1 or TRBD2 (6 bases each). The sample taken for sequencing was CD8+ T cells from PBMCs. Here the CDR3 reads CASRTSSGAYEQYF. CDR3 nucleotide sequence: TGTGCCAGCAGGACCTCCTCGGGGGCTTACGAGCAGTACTTC.